This T cell receptor beta chain was captured in a study of blood T cell repertoires in COVID-19. Study-wide background: Acute and convalescent COVID-19 specimens originated in the United States, Italy and Spain.

V was cut by 4 bases and J by 5 bases, with 14 bases left in between. This CDR3 is 14 amino acids long. CDR1 and CDR2 from the germline V gene are LGHDT and YNNKEL (reference sequence). The assay was immunoSEQ multiplex PCR, and TCRdb's table has in-frame clones only and misses some. The data show some 250,000 clones, with over 70% seen just once and 7.9% held by the top ten. Sequencing was carried out using peripheral blood. The receptor was isolated from a woman older than 75 with acute or convalescent COVID-19. This chain joins TRBV3-1 (or the pseudogene TRBV3-2) and TRBJ1-2; D perhaps matches TRBD1 (6 bases). The CDR3 protein is CASSPAGASYGYTF. In DNA, the CDR3 is TGTGCCAGCAGCCCTGCAGGGGCTTCTTATGGCTACACCTTC.